This TCR beta chain is drawn from a study of OX40 agonist ivuxolimab in advanced cancers. A remark on this clone: Its matching antigen is unknown.

General study points: Clonal expansion from baseline to week 6 occurred in both CD4+ and CD8+ T cells. Among patients with partial responses at 0.1-3.0 mg/kg, clonal expansion was among the lowest.

From germline, CDR1 is SGHTA and CDR2 FQGNSA. The CDR3 spans 14 residues. Trimming removed 4 bases at V and 2 bases at J, with 12 bases between. Produced via immunoSEQ multiplex PCR; TCRdb's table is partial and in-frame only. The sample shows about 50,000 clones, nearly 90% of them seen only once. Source: CD4+ or CD8+ T cells sorted from blood, taken in a trial of the OX40 agonist ivuxolimab. The receptor was derived from an adult with an advanced solid tumor such as melanoma, head and neck, liver or kidney cancer. The gene calls are TRBV7-2 and TRBJ2-7; D not certain. The CDR3 nucleotides are TGTGCCAGCAGCTCATACTCCAAACCCTACGAGCAGTACTTC. It yields the protein CASSSYSKPYEQYF.